Below are 14 T cell receptor beta chains sequenced from a single sample in a study of vaccination and CD4 T cells after COVID-19. Treatment indicated: approximately nine-day PBMC culture with coronavirus spike peptide pools or control peptides (ViraFEST assay). The antigens these receptors bind are not known. Sequencing of DNA taken from cultured CD4+ T cells relied on the Oncomine TCR Beta short-read assay. TCRdb processed the PCR reads anew with MiXCR; each CDR3 protein has one entry. The sample yields 21,000 or so distinct CDR3 sequences, approximately 50% seen once. The sequenced sample consisted of CD4+ T cells from blood, cultured in vitro. The source of these receptors is a human donor who had recovered from COVID-19.

CDR3 in DNA: TGTGCCAGCAGTCGCTCCGGCGGGCTCAATGAGCAGTTCTTC. It codes for CASSRSGGLNEQFF. The genes are TRBV6-1 and TRBJ2-1, with D perhaps TRBD2 (5 bases). The CDR3 extends over 14 amino acids. CDR1 and CDR2 (germline): MNHNS, SASEGT. Trimming cost V 5 bases and J 6 bases, with 14 bases left between them.

V gene TRBV7-3 combines with J gene TRBJ2-2; no definite D call. The CDR3 consists of 15 residues. The germline V and J ends were trimmed by 2 bases and 4 bases, with 11 bases remaining between them. In germline, CDR1 is SGHTA, CDR2 FQGTGA. This chain's CDR3 is CASSLLSEPTGELFF. CDR3 in DNA: TGTGCCAGCAGCTTATTGTCCGAACCCACCGGGGAGCTGTTTTTT.

The rearrangement joins TRBV23-1 to TRBJ2-3, with 10 bases that match TRBD2. TRBV23-1 is placed among ORFs of uncertain function. Trimming cost V 6 bases and J 5 bases; bases outside gene matches: 17. There are 18 residues in the CDR3. CDR3 in DNA: TGCGCCAGCAGCCACACCGGGACATATAGACTAGCGGGAGATACGCAGTATTTT. Its translation is CASSHTGTYRLAGDTQYF.

The V gene is TRBV15, the J gene TRBJ2-7; no definite D call. The CDR3 covers 13 residues. V lost 4 bases to trimming and J lost 2 bases, with 9 bases between them. Per the germline V gene, CDR1 is LNHNV and CDR2 is YYDKDF (reference sequence). Here the CDR3 reads CATSIDPAYEQYF. The CDR3 nucleotides read TGTGCCACCAGCATAGACCCCGCCTACGAGCAGTACTTC. Looking up the rest from reference TRBV15 and TRBJ2-7 gives the full variable domain: DAMVIQNPRYQVTQFGKPVTLSCSQTLNHNVMYWYQQKSSQAPKLLFHYYDKDFNNEADTPDNFQSRRPNTSFCFLDIRSPGLGDTAMYLCATSIDPAYEQYFGPGTRLTVT.

This clonotype was recorded a few times. The gene calls are TRBV27 and TRBJ2-5, with D hard to call. V was trimmed by 5 bases and J by 1 base, leaving 11 bases between them. CDR3 length: 14 residues. The germline V gene encodes CDR1 MNHEY and CDR2 SMNVEV (reference sequence). The CDR3 coding sequence is TGTGCCAGCAGTCCTAGATGGGGCCAAGAGACCCAGTACTTC. It translates to CASSPRWGQETQYF.

This clonotype has only a few counts. At one end the junction does not follow the germline gene, possibly because of a read error. The chain couples TRBV11-3 to TRBJ2-2, with D perhaps TRBD2 (7 bases). This CDR3 comprises 18 residues. Germline CDR1 and CDR2: SGHNT and YENEEA. CDR3 nucleotide sequence: TGTGCCAGCACCTTAGGGGGGGTGTCAGGGGTCGGCACCGGGGAGCTGTTTTTT. This codes for CASTLGGVSGVGTGELFF.

The chain combines TRBV4-1 with TRBJ1-1; D remains unclear. Trimming took off 0 bases at V and 0 bases at J, with 8 bases between the two ends. The CDR3 is 15 amino acids. Germline CDR1 reads MGHRA; CDR2 reads YSYEKL. For the CDR3, the DNA is TGCGCCAGCAGCCAAGAGCCGGGTCTGAACACTGAAGCTTTCTTT. Translating gives CASSQEPGLNTEAFF.

The chain joins TRBV7-7 to TRBJ2-3; unclear D gene. The germline V gene has CDR1 SSHAT and CDR2 FNYEAQ (reference sequence). Between the trimmed V and J ends, which lost 1 base and 1 base, there was a span of 3 bases. CDR3 size: 13 residues. The CDR3 DNA reads as TGTGCCAGCAGCTTAGTCCGCACAGATACGCAGTATTTT. Protein sequence: CASSLVRTDTQYF.

The chain uses TRBV28 and TRBJ1-5; D is possibly TRBD1 (6 bases). The CDR3 has 18 amino acids. Per the germline V gene, CDR1 is MDHEN and CDR2 is SYDVKM. V dropped 7 bases and J dropped 0 bases, with 22 bases sitting between them. This CDR3 is CASTLGQTVKNSNQPQHF. The CDR3 DNA sequence: TGTGCCAGCACCCTAGGACAGACTGTCAAGAATAGCAATCAGCCCCAGCATTTT.

The chain uses TRBV5-6 and TRBJ1-2; D might be TRBD1 (6 bases). The V end lost 0 bases, the J end lost 5 bases, and 14 bases lay between the germline ends. Germline V gene sequence: CDR1 SGHDT, CDR2 YYEEEE. CDR3 length: 15 residues. The DNA for the CDR3 is TGTGCCAGCAGCTTGGAAGGGACAAGTCCGTATGGCTACACCTTC. The encoded protein is CASSLEGTSPYGYTF. The full variable domain, its missing parts supplied by reference TRBV5-6 and TRBJ1-2, is DAGVTQSPTHLIKTRGQQVTLRCSPKSGHDTVSWYQQALGQGPQFIFQYYEEEERQRGNFPDRFSGHQFPNYSSELNVNALLLGDSALYLCASSLEGTSPYGYTFGSGTRLTVV.

The V call is TRBV27, the J call TRBJ2-1, with 7 bases aligning to TRBD1. J gave up 9 bases and V 8 bases, and 10 bases lay outside the gene matches. CDR3 length: 13 residues. CDR1 is MNHEY, CDR2 SMNVEV, per germline (reference sequence). The DNA for the CDR3 is TGTGCCAGCTGCCCGAGGGGGCTTAGTGAGCAGTTCTTC. Protein product: CASCPRGLSEQFF.

V is TRBV14 and J is TRBJ1-2; D uncertain. V was clipped by 4 bases and J by 4 bases, with 10 bases between them. The CDR3 length is 13 residues. Germline assignment: CDR1 SGHDN and CDR2 FVKESK. The CDR3 DNA is TGTGCCAGCAGCCGCGGCCTAGGCTATGGCTACACCTTC. Translated: CASSRGLGYGYTF.

The genes are TRBV7-2 and TRBJ2-1; TRBD2 matches 9 bases. V gave up 4 bases and J gave up 1 base; unmatched junction bases: 5. The CDR3 runs to 16 residues. CDR1 and CDR2 (germline): SGHTA, FQGNSA. The CDR3 here is CASSSIAGESYNEQFF. CDR3 sequence (DNA): TGTGCCAGCAGCTCAATAGCGGGAGAGTCCTACAATGAGCAGTTCTTC.

J is TRBJ1-2 and V is TRBV6-2 or TRBV6-3; TRBD1 aligns across 7 bases. V was clipped by 8 bases and J by 4 bases; unmatched bases: 16. The CDR3 extends over 16 amino acids. Germline assignment: CDR1 MNHEY and CDR2 SVGEGT. The CDR3 is CASGGQGGGGGYGYTF. The CDR3, as DNA: TGTGCCAGCGGCGGCCAGGGGGGCGGCGGCGGCTATGGCTACACCTTC.